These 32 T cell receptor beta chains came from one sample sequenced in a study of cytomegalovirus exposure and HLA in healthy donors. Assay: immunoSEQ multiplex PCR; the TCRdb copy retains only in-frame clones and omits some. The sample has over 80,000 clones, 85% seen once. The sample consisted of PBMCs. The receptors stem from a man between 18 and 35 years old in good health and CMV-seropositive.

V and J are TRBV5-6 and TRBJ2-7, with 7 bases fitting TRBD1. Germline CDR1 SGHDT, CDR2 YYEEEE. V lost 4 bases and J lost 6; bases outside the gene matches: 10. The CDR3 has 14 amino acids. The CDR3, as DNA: TGTGCCAGCAGCCAAGGGACAGCCCGGGGCGAGCAGTACGTC. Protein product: CASSQGTARGEQYV.

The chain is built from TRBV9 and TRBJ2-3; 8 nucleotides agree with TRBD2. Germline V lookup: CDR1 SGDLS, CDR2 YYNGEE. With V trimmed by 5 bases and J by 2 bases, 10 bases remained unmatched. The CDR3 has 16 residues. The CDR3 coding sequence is TGTGCCAGCAGTGAAATAGCGGGGATGAACACAGATACGCAGTATTTT. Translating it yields CASSEIAGMNTDTQYF.

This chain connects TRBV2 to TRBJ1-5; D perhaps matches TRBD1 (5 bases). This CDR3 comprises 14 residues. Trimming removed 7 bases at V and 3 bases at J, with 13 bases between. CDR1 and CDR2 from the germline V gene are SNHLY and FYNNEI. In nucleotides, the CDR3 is TGTGCCAGCAAACTGACAGAAACCAATCAGCCCCAGCATTTT. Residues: CASKLTETNQPQHF.

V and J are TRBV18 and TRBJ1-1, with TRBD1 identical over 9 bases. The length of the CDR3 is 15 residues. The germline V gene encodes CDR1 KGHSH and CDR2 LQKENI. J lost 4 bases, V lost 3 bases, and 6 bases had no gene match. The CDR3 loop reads CASSPGQGRGTEAFF. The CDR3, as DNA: TGTGCCAGCTCACCGGGACAGGGAAGGGGCACTGAAGCTTTCTTT.

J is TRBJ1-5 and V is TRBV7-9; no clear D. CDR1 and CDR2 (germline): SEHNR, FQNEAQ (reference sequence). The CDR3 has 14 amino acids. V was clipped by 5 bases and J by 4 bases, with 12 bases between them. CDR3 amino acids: CASSPPEANQPQHF. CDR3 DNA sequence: TGTGCCAGCAGCCCCCCGGAGGCGAATCAGCCCCAGCATTTT.

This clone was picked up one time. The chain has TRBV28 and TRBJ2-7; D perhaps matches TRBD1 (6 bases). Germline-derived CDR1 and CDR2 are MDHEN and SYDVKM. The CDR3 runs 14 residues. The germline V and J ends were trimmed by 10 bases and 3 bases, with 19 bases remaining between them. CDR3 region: CANRVQGQRYEQYF. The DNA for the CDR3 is TGTGCCAATAGGGTACAAGGACAGCGCTACGAGCAGTACTTC.

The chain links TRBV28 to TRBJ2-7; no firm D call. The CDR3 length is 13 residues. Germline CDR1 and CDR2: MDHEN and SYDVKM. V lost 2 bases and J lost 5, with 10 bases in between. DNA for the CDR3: TGTGCCAGCAGTTTAACGGTTCCTCACGAGCAGTACTTC. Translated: CASSLTVPHEQYF.

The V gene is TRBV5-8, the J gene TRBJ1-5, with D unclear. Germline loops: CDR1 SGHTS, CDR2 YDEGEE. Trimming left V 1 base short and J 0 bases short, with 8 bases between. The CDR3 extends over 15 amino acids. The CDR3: CASSLLQYSNQPQHF. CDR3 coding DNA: TGTGCCAGCAGCTTGCTCCAGTATAGCAATCAGCCCCAGCATTTT.

CDR3 bases: TGTGCCAGCAGCCTAGGGGGGGGATCTAACTATGGCTACACCTTC. Translating gives CASSLGGGSNYGYTF. The rearrangement links TRBV7-3 to TRBJ1-2; possibly TRBD1 for D (6 bases). Trimming took 5 bases from V and 0 from J, leaving 13 bases between them. CDR3 size: 15 residues. The V gene's germline CDR1 is SGHTA and CDR2 FQGTGA.

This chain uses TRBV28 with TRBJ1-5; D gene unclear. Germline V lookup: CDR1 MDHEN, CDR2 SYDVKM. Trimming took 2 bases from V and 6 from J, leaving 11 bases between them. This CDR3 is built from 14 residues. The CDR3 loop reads CASSLRGPSQPQHF. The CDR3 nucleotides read TGTGCCAGCAGTTTAAGAGGGCCGAGTCAGCCCCAGCATTTT.

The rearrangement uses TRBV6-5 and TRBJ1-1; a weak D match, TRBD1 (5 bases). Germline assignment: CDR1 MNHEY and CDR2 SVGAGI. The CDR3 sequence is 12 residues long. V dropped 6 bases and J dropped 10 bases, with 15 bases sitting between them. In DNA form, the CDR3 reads TGTGCCAGCAGCCAAAGCGGGGCTGGAGCTTTCTTT. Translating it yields CASSQSGAGAFF.

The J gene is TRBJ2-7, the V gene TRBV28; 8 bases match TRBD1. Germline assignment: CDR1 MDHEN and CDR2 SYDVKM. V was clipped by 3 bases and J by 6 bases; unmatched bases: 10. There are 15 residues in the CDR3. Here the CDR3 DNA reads TGTGCCAGCAGTTTCGGCAGACAGGGGATTGGCGAGCAGTACTTC. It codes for CASSFGRQGIGEQYF.

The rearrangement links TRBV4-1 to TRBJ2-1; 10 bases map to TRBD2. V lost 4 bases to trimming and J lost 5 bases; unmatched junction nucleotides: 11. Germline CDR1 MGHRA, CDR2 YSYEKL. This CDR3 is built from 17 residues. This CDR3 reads CASSRVSSGSTNNEQFF. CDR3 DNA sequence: TGCGCCAGCAGCCGAGTATCTAGCGGGAGTACCAACAATGAGCAGTTCTTC.

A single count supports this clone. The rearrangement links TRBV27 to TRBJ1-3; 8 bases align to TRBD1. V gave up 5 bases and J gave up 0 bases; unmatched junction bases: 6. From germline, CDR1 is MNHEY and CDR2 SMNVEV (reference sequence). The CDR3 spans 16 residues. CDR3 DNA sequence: TGTGCCAGCAGTCCAGGGGGCCGGGGCTCTGGAAACACCATATATTTT. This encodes CASSPGGRGSGNTIYF.

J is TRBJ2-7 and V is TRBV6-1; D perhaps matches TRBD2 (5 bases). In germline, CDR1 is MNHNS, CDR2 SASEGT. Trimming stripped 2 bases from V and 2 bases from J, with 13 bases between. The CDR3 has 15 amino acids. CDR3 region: CASSESVDSPYEQYF. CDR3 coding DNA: TGTGCCAGCAGTGAATCGGTGGACTCGCCCTACGAGCAGTACTTC.

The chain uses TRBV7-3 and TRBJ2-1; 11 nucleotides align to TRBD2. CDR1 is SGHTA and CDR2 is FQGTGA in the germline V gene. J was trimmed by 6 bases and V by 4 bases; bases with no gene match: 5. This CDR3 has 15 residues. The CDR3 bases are TGTGCCAGCAGCTCCTTAGCGGGAGGGACCAATGAGCAGTTCTTC. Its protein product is CASSSLAGGTNEQFF.

Here the CDR3 reads CASTRAGVGTGELFF. The CDR3 DNA sequence: TGTGCCAGCACCCGGGCAGGGGTGGGGACCGGGGAGCTGTTTTTT. The chain couples TRBV7-8 to TRBJ2-2, with D perhaps TRBD1 (6 bases). V lost 7 bases and J lost 5, with 17 bases in between. The CDR3 has 15 residues. CDR1 and CDR2 (germline): SGHVS, FQNEAQ.

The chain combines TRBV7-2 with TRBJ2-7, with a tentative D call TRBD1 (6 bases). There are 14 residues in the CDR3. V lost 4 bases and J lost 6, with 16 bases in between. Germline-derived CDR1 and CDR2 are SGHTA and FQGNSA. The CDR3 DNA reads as TGTGCCAGCAGCTACAGGGTTTTTAGTCGCGAGCAGTACGTC. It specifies CASSYRVFSREQYV.

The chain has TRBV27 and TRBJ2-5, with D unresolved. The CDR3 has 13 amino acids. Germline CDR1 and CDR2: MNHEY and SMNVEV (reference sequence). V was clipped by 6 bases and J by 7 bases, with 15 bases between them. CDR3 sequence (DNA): TGTGCCAGCAGGAAGAGCCCCCGCGGGACCCAGTACTTC. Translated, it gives CASRKSPRGTQYF.

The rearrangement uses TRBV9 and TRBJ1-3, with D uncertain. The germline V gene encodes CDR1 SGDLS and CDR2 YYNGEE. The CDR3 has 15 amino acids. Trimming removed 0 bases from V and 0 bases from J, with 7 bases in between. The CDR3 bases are TGTGCCAGCAGCGTAGATCTAGGCTCTGGAAACACCATATATTTT. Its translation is CASSVDLGSGNTIYF.

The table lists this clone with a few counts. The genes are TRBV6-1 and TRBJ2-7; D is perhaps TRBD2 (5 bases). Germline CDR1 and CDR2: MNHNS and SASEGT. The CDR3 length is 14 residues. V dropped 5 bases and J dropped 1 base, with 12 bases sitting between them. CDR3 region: CASSPRTGSYEQYF. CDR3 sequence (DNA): TGTGCCAGCAGTCCTCGGACGGGATCCTACGAGCAGTACTTC.

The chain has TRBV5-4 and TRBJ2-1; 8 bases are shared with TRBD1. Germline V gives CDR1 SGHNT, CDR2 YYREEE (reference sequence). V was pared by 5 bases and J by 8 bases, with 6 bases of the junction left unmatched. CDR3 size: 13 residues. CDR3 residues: CASRDRDLHEQFF. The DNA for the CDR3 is TGTGCCAGCAGGGACAGGGACTTGCATGAGCAGTTCTTC. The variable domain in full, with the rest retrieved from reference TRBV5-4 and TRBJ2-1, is ETGVTQSPTHLIKTRGQQVTLRCSSQSGHNTVSWYQQALGQGPQFIFQYYREEENGRGNFPPRFSGLQFPNYSSELNVNALELDDSALYLCASRDRDLHEQFFGPGTRLTVL.

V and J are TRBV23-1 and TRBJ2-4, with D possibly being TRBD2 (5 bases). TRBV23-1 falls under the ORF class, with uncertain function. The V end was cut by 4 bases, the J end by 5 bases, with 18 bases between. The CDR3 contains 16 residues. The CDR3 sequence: CASSLKCTGSENIQYF. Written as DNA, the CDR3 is TGCGCCAGCAGTCTAAAATGTACGGGGAGTGAAAACATTCAGTACTTC.

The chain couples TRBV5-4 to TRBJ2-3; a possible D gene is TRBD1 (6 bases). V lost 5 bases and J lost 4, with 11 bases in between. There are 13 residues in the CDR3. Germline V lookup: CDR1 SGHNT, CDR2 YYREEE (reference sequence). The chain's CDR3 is CASRSQGSDTQYF. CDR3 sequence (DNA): TGTGCCAGCAGATCCCAGGGGTCAGATACGCAGTATTTT.

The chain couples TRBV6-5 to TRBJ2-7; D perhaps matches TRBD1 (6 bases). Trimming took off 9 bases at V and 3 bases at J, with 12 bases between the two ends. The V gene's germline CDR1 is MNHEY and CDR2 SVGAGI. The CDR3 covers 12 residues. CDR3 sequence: CASRDKNYEQYF. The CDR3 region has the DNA TGTGCCAGTAGGGACAAAAACTACGAGCAGTACTTC.

The CDR3 coding sequence is TGTGCCAGCAGCTTTGCGTTTGGGGACAGGGGGCGCCGAGGAAAACTGTTTTTT. The encoded protein is CASSFAFGDRGRRGKLFF. The chain has TRBV28 and TRBJ1-4; 12 bases align to TRBD1. The CDR3 runs to 18 residues. V gave up 6 bases and J gave up 10 bases; unmatched junction bases: 18. Germline lookup yields CDR1 MDHEN and CDR2 SYDVKM.

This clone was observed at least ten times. This chain's CDR3 is CASSVGTGSSYEQYF. The CDR3, as DNA: TGTGCCAGCAGCGTAGGGACAGGGAGCTCCTACGAGCAGTACTTC. The gene calls are TRBV9 and TRBJ2-7; the match to TRBD1 covers 8 bases. Germline CDR1 SGDLS, CDR2 YYNGEE. The CDR3 is 15 amino acids. V lost 0 bases to trimming and J lost 0 bases; unmatched junction nucleotides: 2.

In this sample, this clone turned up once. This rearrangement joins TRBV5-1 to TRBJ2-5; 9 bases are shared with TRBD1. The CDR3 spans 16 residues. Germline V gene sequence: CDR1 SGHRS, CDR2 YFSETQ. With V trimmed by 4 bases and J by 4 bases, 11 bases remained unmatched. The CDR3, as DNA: TGCGCCAGCAGCCTCGGGACAGGGATGGGAGGAGAGACCCAGTACTTC. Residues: CASSLGTGMGGETQYF.

Written as DNA, the CDR3 is TGTGCCATCAGTGAACCAGGGGAGACCCAGTACTTC. It translates to CAISEPGETQYF. The V call is TRBV10-3, the J call TRBJ2-5; tentatively, D is TRBD1 (5 bases). The V and J ends lost 3 bases and 5 bases respectively, with 7 bases between them. The CDR3 contains 12 residues. Looked up from germline, CDR1 is ENHRY and CDR2 is SYGVKD.

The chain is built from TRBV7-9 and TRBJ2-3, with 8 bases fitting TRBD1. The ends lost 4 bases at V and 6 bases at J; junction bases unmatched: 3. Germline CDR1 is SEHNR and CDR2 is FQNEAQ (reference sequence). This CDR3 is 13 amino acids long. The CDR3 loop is CASSYTGGDTQYF. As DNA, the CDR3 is TGTGCCAGCAGCTACACAGGGGGGGATACGCAGTATTTT. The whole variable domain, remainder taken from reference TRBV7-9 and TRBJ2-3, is DTGVSQNPRHKITKRGQNVTFRCDPISEHNRLYWYRQTLGQGPEFLTYFQNEAQLEKSRLLSDRFSAERPKGSFSTLEIQRTEQGDSAMYLCASSYTGGDTQYFGPGTRLTVL.

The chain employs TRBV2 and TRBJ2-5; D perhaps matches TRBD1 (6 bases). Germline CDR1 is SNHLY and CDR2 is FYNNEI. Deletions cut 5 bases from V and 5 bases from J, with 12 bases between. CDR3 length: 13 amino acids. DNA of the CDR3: TGTGCCAGCAGTACTACAGGGTGGGAGACCCAGTACTTC. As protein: CASSTTGWETQYF.

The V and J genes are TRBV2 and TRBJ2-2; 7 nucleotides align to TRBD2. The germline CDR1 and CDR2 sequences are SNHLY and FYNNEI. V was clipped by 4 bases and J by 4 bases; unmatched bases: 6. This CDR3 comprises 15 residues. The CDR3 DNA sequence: TGTGCCAGCAGTGTCCTTGGGGAGGGCACCGGGGAGCTGTTTTTT. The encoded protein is CASSVLGEGTGELFF.